This T cell receptor beta chain was observed in a study of OX40 agonist ivuxolimab in advanced cancers. Measured with immunoSEQ multiplex PCR; TCRdb has only the in-frame clones, and not every one. This repertoire shows 80,000 to 95,000 clones, 70% to 90% found once; its top ten account for 1.3% to 1.5%. With 8 bases clipped from V and 6 bases from J, the junction kept 8 bases outside the gene matches. From germline, CDR1 is MNHNS and CDR2 SASEGT. The length of the CDR3 is 14 residues. This clonotype originated in an adult with an advanced solid tumor such as melanoma, head and neck, liver or kidney cancer. Here the sequenced sample was CD4+ or CD8+ T cells sorted from blood, taken in a trial of the OX40 agonist ivuxolimab. This chain joins TRBV6-1 and TRBJ2-1; 9 bases are a match to TRBD2. Here the CDR3 reads CASRNSGSTNEQFF. The CDR3, as DNA: TGTGCCAGCCGGAATAGCGGGAGCACCAATGAGCAGTTCTTC.